The present T cell receptor (beta chain) was sequenced within a study of Graves' ophthalmopathy and Graves' hyperthyroidism. Study observations and caveats: Detected in blood as well were most expanded thyroid clonotypes with frequency above 0.001.

Certain patients, namely those with other autoimmune diseases, uncontrolled infections, pregnancy or lactation, were excluded. Orbital computed tomography and thyroid ultrasound, along with TRAb, serum thyroxine and clinical symptoms, underpinned diagnosis. PBMCs were isolated by Ficoll-Paque density gradient centrifugation, using about 10 ml of fresh peripheral blood as the starting material. This clonotype was counted at least ten times. Its specificity is not known. CDR3 regions of TCR beta were amplified from RNA transcripts. First-round RT-PCR used HTBI primers; second-round multiplex PCR followed. MiXCR, run by TCRdb on the multiplex PCR reads, gives a single entry per CDR3 protein. The repertoire has 200,000 to 250,000 distinct CDR3 sequences, around a fifth of them found once; the top ten carry roughly 42%. Looked up from germline, CDR1 is WNHNN and CDR2 is SYGVQD (reference sequence). V was trimmed by 8 bases and J by 3 bases, leaving 17 bases between them. The CDR3 covers 14 residues.

The clonotype comes from a woman aged 45-59 years with Graves' ophthalmopathy. The sequenced sample consisted of peripheral blood. This chain connects TRBV10-1 to TRBJ2-7; D remains ambiguous. The CDR3 DNA reads TGCGCCAGCTCGGCCGGGTACGGGTACTACGAGCAGTACTTC. This sequence encodes CASSAGYGYYEQYF.